This TCR beta chain emerged from a study of blood T cell repertoires in COVID-19. Generated by immunoSEQ multiplex PCR, the TCRdb table keeps only in-frame clones and is missing some. The sample holds some 350,000 clones, over 75% seen once. V gave up 6 bases and J gave up 8 bases, with 16 bases separating them. Germline CDR1 SQVTM, CDR2 ANQGSEA. The CDR3 loop spans 12 amino acids. The source is a woman in her thirties who had recovered from COVID-19. The J gene is TRBJ1-2, the V gene TRBV29-1; TRBD1 is a possible D gene (5 bases). The sample consisted of PBMCs or T cells enriched from blood (not recorded which). Written as DNA, the CDR3 is TGCAGCGTCCCATCAAGGGGCAGAGGCTACACCTTC. Its translation: CSVPSRGRGYTF.